Included here is one TCR beta chain sequence, with context. A few counts support this clonotype. The antigen this receptor binds is unknown. No base quality information exists; no much larger clone differs at one position. The library was prepared using 5' RACE. Data came from an Illumina HiSeq 2500. A second PCR of 7 to 11 cycles was performed with a sample-barcoded 5' primer and a J-beta primer mix. A unique molecular identifier was introduced onto each TCR beta cDNA molecule by a template-switch 5' adaptor carrying 12 random nucleotides. At least 3 million CDR3-containing paired-end reads were obtained from each sample. The Mint cDNA synthesis kit, primed by a TRBC-specific oligonucleotide, was used to synthesize first-strand cDNA from all RNA. Following uracil-DNA glycosylase treatment, all cDNA underwent a first 18-cycle PCR with the universal primers M1SS and BC2_uni_R. Regarding the original processing steps: Normalization of each sample was performed by random selection of 1 million high-quality reads, each carrying a distinct molecular identifier. Instead of being binned into consensus sequences, reads with shared molecular identifiers were discarded. CDR3 identification, clonotype clustering and error correction used MiTCR with a Q25 quality threshold and the strictest error-elimination algorithm. Lower-bound total TCR beta diversity was estimated with a nonparametric unseen species model using Euler transformation. TCRdb's own reprocessing of the public reads used fastp at Q25 and MiXCR and kept productive beta chains. Records with the same CDR3 protein are collapsed into one entry carrying the most frequent genes and DNA. TCRdb's processing, not the study's, gives the V and J calls here. The sample table holds fewer than 800,000 distinct CDR3 sequences, of which about 52% were seen once. The biggest ten clones account for roughly a third of the sample.

These data originate in a study of blood T cells in healthy people across ages (dated by TCRdb to 2015 to 2017). For context, the study as a whole: In model experiments, template switching captured about one uniquely barcoded TCR beta cDNA molecule for every two T cells. Four age groups were formed from the donors: young (average approximately 15 years), middle-aged (approximately 40), aged (about 62) and long-lived (around 82). For two donors (one aged 18 to 29 and one aged 80 or older), the study analyzed two additional independent replicas of 1 million unique cDNA reads from the same blood draw. The study measured age-related changes in TCR beta repertoire diversity using deep sequencing normalized with unique cDNA molecular identifiers. To avoid experimental bias, donors of different ages were randomly spread across the sequencing lanes.

V trim: 4 bases; J trim: 5 bases; unmatched bases: 5. Taken from cysteine to phenylalanine, the CDR3 has 14 residues. CDR3 DNA only is kept here, 42 bases in frame from base 1. The germline V gene specifies SGHVS as CDR1 and FQNEAQ as CDR2. Donors were a few dozen systemically healthy Caucasian individuals from Russia aged roughly 6 to 100 years. Each donor gave approximately 9.3 milliliters of peripheral blood, collected into EDTA-treated Vacutainer tubes. Ficoll-Paque density-gradient centrifugation was used to isolate PBMCs, with at least 7 million per sample. Total RNA was extracted from PBMCs with Trizol reagent, with at least 5.5 micrograms obtained per sample. The percentages of naive CD45RAhigh/CD27high T cells were determined by flow cytometry on a PBMC aliquot from every donor. What the study reported, not specific to this receptor: The long-lived group showed more naive CD4+ T cells, fewer expanded clones and increased TCR diversity than the aged group, suggesting age selection. A strong correlation was found between observed TCR beta diversity and the percentage of naive T cells measured by flow cytometry. Because profiling used bulk unsorted PBMCs, naive and antigen-experienced compartments could not be compared conclusively. Estimates of total diversity based on one million sequenced T cells were regarded as lower bounds and as underestimates. Because the CMV infection status of the donors was unknown, age-related changes in expanded clonotypes may potentially have been confounded. As age increased, observed TCR beta diversity per million T cells dropped in a roughly linear way, and a significant reduction was already evident by age 40.

The TCR sequence derives from a woman aged 60-75 years in good health. The sequenced sample consisted of blood. This sequence uses TRBV7-8 and TRBJ2-1, with TRBD2 identical over 7 junction bases. CDR3 protein: CASSWRAGDNEQFF. The nucleotide sequence reads as follows: TGTGCCAGCAGCTGGCGGGCGGGAGACAATGAGCAGTTCTTC.